The entry that follows covers one T cell receptor beta chain sequence. Relative to the germline gene, one junction end is altered; a read error may explain this. This entry is derived from a study of T-cell reconstitution after alpha-beta-depleted transplantation in children. It was with unique molecular identifiers that the TCRbeta library was prepared. TCRdb re-analysed the PCR reads in MiXCR, keeping a single row per CDR3 protein. The sample contains a few hundred thousand distinct CDR3 sequences, more than 7.5% of which appear only once. This CDR3 is 17 amino acids long. CDR1 and CDR2 (germline): SGHRS, YFSETQ.

The TCR sequence derives from a human donor who donated a stem cell graft to a child with SCID. The chain carries TRBV5-1 and TRBJ2-3, with D possibly called TRBD1 or TRBD2 (6 bases each). The sample was PBMCs from the stem cell graft donor, taken from the stem cell graft. For the CDR3, the DNA is TGCGCCACCAGCTTGCTCGGATTGGACAGCGCGGGAAATACGCAGTATTTT. Translated: CATSLLGLDSAGNTQYF.